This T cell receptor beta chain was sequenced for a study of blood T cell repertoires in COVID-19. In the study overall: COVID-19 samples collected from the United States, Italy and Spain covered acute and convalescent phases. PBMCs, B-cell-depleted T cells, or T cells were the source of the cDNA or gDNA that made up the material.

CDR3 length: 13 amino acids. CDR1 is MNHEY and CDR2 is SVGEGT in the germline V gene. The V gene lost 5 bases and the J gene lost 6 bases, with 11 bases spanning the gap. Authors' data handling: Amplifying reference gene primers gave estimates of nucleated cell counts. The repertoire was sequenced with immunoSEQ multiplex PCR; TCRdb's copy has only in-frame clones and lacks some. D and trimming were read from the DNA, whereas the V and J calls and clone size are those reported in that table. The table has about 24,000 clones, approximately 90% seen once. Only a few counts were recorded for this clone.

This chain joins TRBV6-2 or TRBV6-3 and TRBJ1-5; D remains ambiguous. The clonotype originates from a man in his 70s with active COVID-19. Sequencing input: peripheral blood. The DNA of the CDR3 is TGTGCCAGCAGTGACCCTCCGGGTCAGCCCCAGCATTTT. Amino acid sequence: CASSDPPGQPQHF.